This entry describes one TCR beta chain. This specimen comes from a study of PD-1 blockade in mismatch repair-deficient tumors. V lost 4 bases, J lost 7 bases, and 19 bases lay in between. This CDR3 has 15 residues. Germline V gene sequence: CDR1 SGHTA, CDR2 FQGNSA. Produced via immunoSEQ multiplex PCR; TCRdb's table is partial and in-frame only. In the table there are around 100,000 clones, about 83% of which are singletons. This chain uses TRBV7-2 with TRBJ1-2; D call uncertain. Sequencing was performed on peripheral blood, taken about 60 weeks after starting pembrolizumab. The sequence derives from an adult with mismatch repair-deficient cancer. The CDR3 DNA follows: TGTGCCAGCAGCTCGTCCGGGGATGGGTTAGGTGGCTACACCTTC. Amino acid sequence: CASSSSGDGLGGYTF.